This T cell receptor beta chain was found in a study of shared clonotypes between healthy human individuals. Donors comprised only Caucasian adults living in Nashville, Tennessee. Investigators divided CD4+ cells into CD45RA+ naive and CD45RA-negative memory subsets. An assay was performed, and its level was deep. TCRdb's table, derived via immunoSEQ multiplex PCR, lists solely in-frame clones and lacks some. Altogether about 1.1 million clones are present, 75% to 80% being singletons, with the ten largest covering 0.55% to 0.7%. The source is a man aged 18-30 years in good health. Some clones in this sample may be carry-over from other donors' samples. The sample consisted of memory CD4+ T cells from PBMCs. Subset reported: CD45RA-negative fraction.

The CDR3, as DNA: TGTGCCAGCAGTGAAGCCAGGCGGAATGAGCAGTTCTTC. This gives the protein CASSEARRNEQFF. The chain recombines TRBV6-1 with TRBJ2-1; no reliable D call. The CDR3 spans 13 residues. Germline CDR1 MNHNS, CDR2 SASEGT. Trimming took off 0 bases at V and 7 bases at J, with 7 bases between the two ends.